Here is one T cell receptor beta chain with its context. There is no known antigen for this receptor. No much larger clone is present one base from it, and per-base qualities are unavailable. The data were obtained in a study of cytomegalovirus exposure and HLA in healthy donors (dated by TCRdb to 2017 to 2019). For context, the study as a whole: According to an earlier analysis of 587 of the donors, about 179 million T cells yielded 90 million to 130 million unique TCR beta sequences and more than 250 Gb of sequence data. All discovery cohort repertoires had been generated on a single sequencing platform. Donor age, sex, ethnicity and CMV serostatus were compiled together with the repertoire data. To study patterns of TCR occurrence, a later analysis re-analyzed previously published TCR beta repertoires from just over 650 donors and added high-resolution HLA genotyping. Genome-wide SNP genotypes for about 65% of the 666 donors were used in a later genetic analysis, which treated that subset as a discovery cohort. The number of donors typed differed by locus, with about 629-630 for A, B, C, DRB1 and DQB1, 522 for DQA1, 600 to 610 for DPA1, and some 440 for DPB1. Among some 400 genotyped donors of the cohort, an average of around 250,000 unique TCR beta nucleotide sequences was sequenced per donor, of which about 18% were non-productive. About five DR-DQ haplotypes were handled as single units for association and clustering because linkage in the cohort was strong. In the later analysis, no new phenotypic data were used to find candidate immune exposures; instead, reliance was placed on TCR beta sequences and their occurrence across donors. Of the 300 to 500 genotyped donors, more than 75% were placed in the genetic ancestry cluster associated with self-reported Caucasian donors. An early release covering about 600 HLA-typed donors comprised about 300 gigabases of sequencing data and approximately 85 million unique TCR sequences. To decide whether each TCR beta V gene segment behaved as functional or pseudogenic, an earlier analysis of some 570 of the donors relied on high-throughput TCR beta sequencing. HLA typing covered class I and class II loci at four-digit resolution. A separate validation cohort of 100 to 150 different subjects was used in addition to the roughly 700-subject first cohort. The aim of the study was to test whether cataloging public T cell receptors could identify signatures of past pathogen exposure. To predict cytomegalovirus infection status, the study combined high-throughput TCR immunosequencing, statistical association of individual TCRs with disease status, and machine learning. Using immunosequencing, the study profiled T cell repertoires from around 680 subjects and related those repertoires to cytomegalovirus serostatus. On the study overall, not on this receptor specifically: Some IMGT-functional V segments, including TRBV6-2 and TRBV6-3, could not be told apart with the 87-base-pair reads, so those segments were excluded. A cluster of highly shared sequence variants was judged likely to be a technical artifact of the sequencing pipeline. In vitro tests confirmed that three of the cytomegalovirus-associated TCR beta chains recognize cytomegalovirus antigens. A later genetic analysis associated a missense DCLRE1C variant with V-gene and J-gene trimming of TCR beta chains, and an independent cohort replicated the association. Strong co-occurrence of HLA alleles, especially DR and DQ, made assigning TCR associations to individual alleles difficult. In a later analysis, several top co-occurrence clusters were reported to appear linked to parvovirus B19, influenza, CMV and Epstein-Barr virus. The cohort was sequenced for TCR beta chains only, and without alpha or paired-chain data the features that could be detected were limited. Because HLA typing was unavailable for some donors at each locus, only the typed subset was used in association tests. The study listed 150 to 200 TCR beta chains as associated with cytomegalovirus. A later genetic analysis reported fewer N-insertions in productive TCRs among donors in an Asian-associated ancestry cluster than the roughly 690-donor mean. Presence/absence analyses assumed roughly uniform sequencing depth across donors, an assumption that may not hold. In a later analysis, HLA-associated TCR beta chains showed more clonal expansion and lower generation probabilities than non-associated chains that were equally common. Most CMV-associated TCR beta chains appeared to be HLA-restricted in a later analysis, and the HLA associations seemed to be driven largely by CMV exposure. Immune exposure information for the cohort was limited to CMV serostatus. The classifier was reported to diagnose cytomegalovirus status with high specificity and sensitivity in both the original and validation cohorts. Specific HLA alleles were associated with 15,000 to 20,000 TCR beta sequences at a false discovery rate of 0.05 in a later analysis. A later analysis found that TCR association rates varied across HLA loci, with DRB1 alleles showing the most associated TCRs and HLA-C alleles the fewest. The authors suggested that the approach could potentially be extended to other disease states and immunological phenotypes. A further reported finding was that TCR beta sequences accurately predicted the HLA-A and HLA-B alleles for most subjects in the first cohort. While some public TCRs were present in many individuals, most TCR sequences turned up only very rarely across donors. In an earlier analysis of 500 to 650 of the donors, most TCR beta V segments appeared in productive rearrangements about 90% or about 30% of the time, broadly matching IMGT annotations. Over 15 rarely observed V segments, including chromosome 9 orphons, were excluded from the earlier analysis of several hundred of the donors because counts were too low. Correlated functional status among segregating V segments might be attributable to linkage disequilibrium, but an unknown experimental factor could not be ruled out.

The library was obtained by the immunoSEQ multiplex PCR assay. For the multiplex PCR, a mixture combining 60 forward primers for TCR Vbeta segments and 13 reverse primers for TCR Jbeta segments was used. Amplification of the CDR3 region of rearranged TCR beta genes was performed with a multiplex PCR assay on genomic DNA. The Illumina HiSeq System was used to sequence the amplified TCR beta libraries as 87-base-pair reads. The authors processed their data as follows. Across the 640 or so repertoires, a later analysis counted some 81 million unique TCR beta chains, roughly 11 million of which were shared by at least two donors. Raw reads were error-corrected and collapsed into unique sequences by a nearest-neighbor algorithm in which closely related sequences were merged to remove PCR and sequencing errors. CDR3 sequences were aligned to IMGT reference sequences to assign V, D and J gene segments. For a sequence to be retained, a match of at least six nucleotides was required to both a V gene segment and a J gene segment. A rearrangement was called productive if the CDR3 had no stop codons and remained in frame with V and J, and every other rearrangement was called non-productive. CDR3 was defined according to IMGT convention as the region running from the second conserved V-encoded cysteine to the conserved J-encoded phenylalanine. The earlier analysis of about 560 of the donors excluded any sequence lacking an unambiguous match to a single V gene segment. In an earlier analysis of some 590 of the donors, V segments were called functional above 56.7% productive rearrangements and were called segregating when the between-donor standard deviation exceeded 5%. A statistical classification framework was developed to diagnose cytomegalovirus status using the catalog of TCR beta chain sequences. A later analysis assigned V and J genes by comparing TCR nucleotide sequences with IMGT/GENE-DB human TR gene sequences. In a later analysis, CDR3 sequences and most-parsimonious VDJ recombination scenarios were assigned using the TCRdist pipeline. In a later analysis, every TCR beta chain was defined by the combination of its CDR3 amino acid sequence and its V-gene family, and reads without a unique V-gene family were dropped. A later analysis removed roughly 590 highly shared, low-generation-probability nucleotide sequences to deal with suspected cross-contamination and a sequencing artifact. A later analysis calculated a clonal expansion index for each public chain from normalized within-repertoire ranks of inferred template counts. In a later analysis, generation probabilities were computed with a VDJ recombination model fitted to out-of-frame rearrangements, and the resulting probabilities were checked against IGoR. In a later analysis, TCR-TCR, TCR-HLA and TCR-CMV co-occurrence was scored with hypergeometric tests, and a repertoire-size bias correction was applied to TCR pairs. False discovery rates were estimated in a later analysis by permuting HLA or CMV assignments 20 times. In a later analysis, co-occurring TCRs were grouped using DBSCAN, and TCRdist sequence similarity was added for clustering within HLA-allele-positive subsets. Repertoires with fewer than 30,000 or more than 120,000 public chains, plus five repertoires with anomalous nucleotide sharing, were excluded from co-occurrence clustering. TCRdb's version of the immuneACCESS table is confined to in-frame rearrangements and falls short of the full clone set. An unresolved V gene accounts for under half of the shortfall where checked; the remainder is of unknown origin. That table is the source of V, J and clone size, and D and trimming were worked out from the DNA. Here the sample has about 120,000 clones; approximately 79% occur a single time. The ten biggest clones cover 2% to 2.5% of the sample.

Trimming costs V 5 bases and J 0 bases, and their ends lie 7 bases apart. The CDR3 numbers 13 residues from cysteine through phenylalanine. The DNA shown is the 39-base CDR3, in frame from base 1. CDR1 is given as SNHLY and CDR2 as FYNNEI, both from the germline V gene. The cohort comprised some 730 healthy bone marrow donors. At the time of sampling, every cohort member was nominally healthy, though immune exposures that went unrecorded were likely present. The donor was CMV seronegative and belonged to the group of around 350 seronegative cohort members. A peripheral blood sample was collected from each donor, and TCR beta sequencing was performed on peripheral blood mononuclear cells. The Qiagen DNeasy Blood Extraction Kit was used to extract genomic DNA from the blood cell samples.

Sequencing input: PBMCs. The chain employs TRBV2 and TRBJ2-5, with the D gene call left open. The sequence was collected from a man aged 30 to 39 in good health and CMV-seronegative. This receptor has the CDR3 CASSLEYQETQYF. The DNA sequence is given as TGTGCCAGCAGTCTGGAGTACCAAGAGACCCAGTACTTC.